In its sample, the clone carrying this T cell receptor (beta chain) was seen a few times. In TCRdb, the 5' RACE reads were re-called with MiXCR into one record per CDR3 protein. The sample has roughly 570,000 distinct CDR3 sequences, 9% to 10% seen once. This record belongs to a study of identical twins. Germline CDR1 reads SGHRS; CDR2 reads YFSETQ. With V trimmed by 3 bases and J by 8 bases, 7 bases remained unmatched. The CDR3 consists of 16 residues. Another study also made use of these data, one on yellow fever vaccine responses in identical twins.

V usage is TRBV5-1 and J usage is TRBJ2-1, with 14 bases matching TRBD2. This clonotype was obtained from a woman younger than 35 in good health. Sequencing was done on a sample of PBMCs. CDR3: CASSSPGLAGVYEQFF. CDR3 DNA sequence: TGCGCCAGCAGCTCCCCGGGACTAGCGGGAGTATATGAGCAGTTCTTC.